This T cell receptor (beta chain) came from a study of blood T cell repertoires in COVID-19. This table comes from immunoSEQ multiplex PCR, and its TCRdb copy is limited to in-frame clones, with some not included. The sample includes roughly 200,000 clones, 75% to 90% of them seen just once. Trimming took 1 base from V and 3 from J; bases not matched to a gene: 3. The V gene's germline CDR1 is LGHNA and CDR2 YNFKEQ. This CDR3 contains 14 residues. This receptor was obtained from a woman in her forties with acute COVID-19. The sequencing input was PBMCs or T cells enriched from blood (not recorded which). The V and J genes are TRBV4-2 and TRBJ2-7; 7 positions match TRBD1. CDR3 bases: TGTGCCAGCAGCCAAGGGGACAGCGACTACGAGCAGTACTTC. Protein sequence: CASSQGDSDYEQYF.